Shown below are 22 T cell receptor beta chains from a single sample sequenced in a study of PD-L1 blockade in urothelial cancer. This table comes from immunoSEQ multiplex PCR, and its TCRdb copy is limited to in-frame clones, with some not included. This table holds 40,000 or so clones, roughly four fifths found once. The sample here was PBMCs, taken around atezolizumab (anti-PD-L1) treatment. These receptors were taken from a man aged 70 or older with urothelial cancer.

The rearrangement uses TRBV6-5 and TRBJ1-2; 9 positions agree with TRBD1. CDR1 MNHEY and CDR2 SVGAGI come from the germline V gene. Trimming cost V 5 bases and J 8 bases; bases outside gene matches: 9. The CDR3 consists of 14 residues. CDR3 protein: CASSVRQGVHGYTF. The CDR3 DNA reads TGTGCCAGCAGTGTACGACAGGGGGTACACGGCTACACCTTC.

The chain combines TRBV6-6 with TRBJ1-5, with TRBD1 as a possible D gene (5 bases). CDR3 length: 14 residues. Looked up from germline, CDR1 is MNHNY and CDR2 is SVGAGI (reference sequence). V lost 7 bases, J lost 3 bases, and 13 bases lay in between. Here the CDR3 reads CASTVWGDNQPQHF. Written as DNA, the CDR3 is TGTGCCAGCACAGTTTGGGGGGACAATCAGCCCCAGCATTTT.

The chain joins TRBV25-1 to TRBJ2-7, with a weak D call TRBD2 (6 bases). The germline V and J ends were trimmed by 5 bases and 2 bases, with 13 bases remaining between them. Germline V gene lookup returns CDR1 MGHDK and CDR2 SYGVNS. There are 14 residues in the CDR3. The CDR3 loop reads CASSPRDLTYEQYF. CDR3 DNA: TGTGCCAGCAGTCCTCGGGACTTAACCTACGAGCAGTACTTC.

As DNA, the CDR3 is TGTGCCAGCAGCTTAGGTGGAGGGGTGGAGACCCAGTACTTC. It yields the protein CASSLGGGVETQYF. V and J are TRBV7-2 and TRBJ2-5, with D possibly TRBD2 on 6 matching bases. V lost 1 base and J lost 5, with 11 bases in between. Germline V CDR1 and CDR2: SGHTA, FQGNSA. This CDR3 has 14 residues. Together with reference TRBV7-2 and TRBJ2-5, the CDR3 gives the full variable domain: GAGVSQSPSNKVTEKGKDVELRCDPISGHTALYWYRQSLGQGLEFLIYFQGNSAPDKSGLPSDRFSAERTGGSVSTLTIQRTQQEDSAVYLCASSLGGGVETQYFGPGTRLLVL.

V and J are TRBV4-1 and TRBJ1-5; D uncertain. The germline V gene has CDR1 MGHRA and CDR2 YSYEKL. The CDR3 sequence is 13 residues long. The V gene lost 4 bases and the J gene lost 5 bases, with 9 bases spanning the gap. CDR3 nucleotide sequence: TGCGCCAGCAGCCTGAAGGAGTATCAGCCCCAGCATTTT. As protein: CASSLKEYQPQHF.

V is TRBV18 and J is TRBJ1-1; weak D call: TRBD1 (5 bases). The germline CDR1 and CDR2 sequences are KGHSH and LQKENI. V lost 6 bases, J lost 6 bases, and 11 bases lay in between. This CDR3 is built from 12 residues. In nucleotides, the CDR3 is TGTGCCAGCTCGTACTCAGGGCCTGAAGCTTTCTTT. It is translated as CASSYSGPEAFF.

The chain employs TRBV7-9 and TRBJ2-4; 10 bases fit TRBD1. The V gene end was trimmed by 5 bases and the J gene end by 0 bases; junction bases not matched to a gene: 4. CDR1 and CDR2 (germline): SEHNR, FQNEAQ (reference sequence). This CDR3 has 16 amino acids. The CDR3 DNA reads as TGTGCCAGCAGCACAGGACAGGGGGAAGCCAAAAACATTCAGTACTTC. Translated: CASSTGQGEAKNIQYF.

The J gene is TRBJ1-3, the V gene TRBV7-9, with a weak D call TRBD1 (5 bases). Germline assignment: CDR1 SEHNR and CDR2 FQNEAQ (reference sequence). V lost 5 bases to trimming and J lost 4 bases, with 15 bases between them. This CDR3 has 15 amino acids. The CDR3 protein is CASSPRTGVGNTIYF. DNA for the CDR3: TGTGCCAGCAGCCCACGGACGGGGGTGGGAAACACCATATATTTT.

This clone was recorded once. The J gene is TRBJ2-4, the V gene TRBV7-9, with 11 nucleotides matching TRBD1. With 2 bases clipped from V and 8 bases from J, the junction kept 5 bases outside the gene matches. Germline V lookup: CDR1 SEHNR, CDR2 FQNEAQ (reference sequence). CDR3 length: 15 residues. The CDR3, as DNA: TGTGCCAGCAGCTTAACGGGACAGGGGGTTGACATTCAGTACTTC. This gives the protein CASSLTGQGVDIQYF. The full variable domain, in which reference TRBV7-9 and TRBJ2-4 provide the parts outside the CDR3, is DTGVSQNPRHKITKRGQNVTFRCDPISEHNRLYWYRQTLGQGPEFLTYFQNEAQLEKSRLLSDRFSAERPKGSFSTLEIQRTEQGDSAMYLCASSLTGQGVDIQYFGAGTRLSVL.

V usage is TRBV7-8 and J usage is TRBJ1-5; 7 bases agree with TRBD1. This CDR3 is 15 amino acids long. Germline V CDR1 and CDR2: SGHVS, FQNEAQ. J lost 7 bases, V lost 7 bases, and 13 bases had no gene match. The CDR3 region has the DNA TGTGCCAGCAACACACACCCAGGGGGACGACAGCCCCAGCATTTT. It specifies CASNTHPGGRQPQHF.

The rearrangement links TRBV7-8 to TRBJ2-7; D perhaps matches TRBD1 (6 bases). The CDR3 is 15 residues long. Germline V lookup: CDR1 SGHVS, CDR2 FQNEAQ. The germline V and J ends were trimmed by 4 bases and 4 bases, with 17 bases remaining between them. The CDR3 loop reads CASSSKAGVGYEQYF. In DNA, the CDR3 is TGTGCCAGCAGCTCCAAGGCAGGGGTTGGGTACGAGCAGTACTTC.

The chain uses TRBV7-8 and TRBJ2-1, with 7 nucleotides matching TRBD2. CDR3 length: 16 amino acids. The germline CDR1 and CDR2 sequences are SGHVS and FQNEAQ. V gave up 4 bases and J gave up 3 bases; unmatched junction bases: 9. As DNA, the CDR3 is TGTGCCAGCAGCTCCTTTAGCGGGCCAAACTACAATGAGCAGTTCTTC. This encodes CASSSFSGPNYNEQFF. The entire variable domain, with the rest obtained from reference TRBV7-8 and TRBJ2-1, is as follows: GAGVSQSPRYKVAKRGQDVALRCDPISGHVSLFWYQQALGQGPEFLTYFQNEAQLDKSGLPSDRFFAERPEGSVSTLKIQRTQQEDSAVYLCASSSFSGPNYNEQFFGPGTRLTVL.

V usage is TRBV7-2 and J usage is TRBJ1-1, with 8 positions matching TRBD1. Germline V CDR1 and CDR2: SGHTA, FQGNSA. This CDR3 is built from 11 residues. With 8 bases clipped from V and 9 bases from J, the junction kept 5 bases outside the gene matches. The CDR3 bases are TGTGCCAGCGGAGGGACAGGTAAAGCTTTCTTT. Residues: CASGGTGKAFF.

The CDR3 DNA follows: TGTGCCAGCGGGGGGGCAGCCCGCAATCAGCCCCAGCATTTT. Translating gives CASGGAARNQPQHF. The chain couples TRBV2 to TRBJ1-5; possible D gene TRBD1, 6 bases. The CDR3 is 14 amino acids. Germline CDR1 and CDR2: SNHLY and FYNNEI. Deletions cut 8 bases from V and 2 bases from J, with 13 bases between.

The CDR3 DNA reads as TGCGCCAGCAGCTTGGGGAGCGGGGGGGCTCGCACAGATACGCAGTATTTT. This gives the protein CASSLGSGGARTDTQYF. This chain connects TRBV5-1 to TRBJ2-3; 10 bases align to TRBD2. With 0 bases clipped from V and 1 base from J, the junction kept 5 bases outside the gene matches. Germline V CDR1 and CDR2: SGHRS, YFSETQ. This CDR3 has 17 residues.

This chain uses TRBV29-1 with TRBJ1-1, with TRBD1 identical over 9 bases. Germline values: CDR1 SQVTM, CDR2 ANQGSEA. With V trimmed by 6 bases and J by 5 bases, 7 bases remained unmatched. CDR3 length: 13 amino acids. The chain's CDR3 is CSVVDRGKTEAFF. Written as DNA, the CDR3 is TGCAGCGTGGTCGACAGGGGGAAGACTGAAGCTTTCTTT.

The chain links TRBV7-9 to TRBJ2-3; possibly TRBD2 for D (7 bases). Deletions cut 3 bases from V and 4 bases from J, with 17 bases between. The CDR3 has 16 residues. Germline CDR1 and CDR2: SEHNR and FQNEAQ (reference sequence). The CDR3 reads CASSLGGAGRADTQYF. The CDR3 coding sequence is TGTGCCAGCAGCTTGGGGGGGGCCGGGCGGGCAGATACGCAGTATTTT.

This clone was seen only a few times. The V call is TRBV30, the J call TRBJ1-2; unclear D gene. CDR3 length: 10 amino acids. Germline CDR1 reads GTSNPN; CDR2 reads SVGIG (reference sequence). Trimming cost V 7 bases and J 2 bases, with 5 bases left between them. CDR3 sequence reads: CASQNYGYTF. CDR3 DNA: TGTGCCTCACAGAACTATGGCTACACCTTC.

The chain links TRBV9 to TRBJ2-2; D unclear. Germline-derived CDR1 and CDR2 are SGDLS and YYNGEE. The CDR3 is 11 amino acids. V lost 6 bases, J lost 5 bases, and 5 bases lay in between. This CDR3 is CASTRTGELFF. CDR3 DNA sequence: TGTGCCAGCACCAGGACCGGGGAGCTGTTTTTT.

This chain joins TRBV4-3 and TRBJ2-7, with D possibly TRBD1 on 6 matching bases. Per germline, CDR1 LGHNA and CDR2 YSLEER. The CDR3 spans 12 residues. V was pared by 6 bases and J by 6 bases, with 12 bases between. The CDR3 DNA is TGCGCCAGCAGTAGGGGGATCGGCGAGCAGTACTTC. Protein: CASSRGIGEQYF.

This chain connects TRBV5-1 to TRBJ1-2, with 9 bases fitting TRBD1. With V trimmed by 5 bases and J by 3 bases, 11 bases remained unmatched. CDR3 length: 16 amino acids. Germline assignment: CDR1 SGHRS and CDR2 YFSETQ. This CDR3 is CASRPKGDRGYYGYTF. CDR3 DNA sequence: TGCGCCAGCAGGCCCAAGGGAGACAGGGGGTACTATGGCTACACCTTC.

The chain carries TRBV4-2 and TRBJ2-6, with 10 bases identical to TRBD2. From germline, CDR1 is LGHNA and CDR2 YNFKEQ. The V and J ends lost 4 bases and 0 bases, in that order; junction bases with no gene match: 0. The CDR3 is 16 amino acids. The CDR3 reads CASSPSGGSGANVLTF. The CDR3 DNA reads as TGTGCCAGCAGCCCTAGCGGGGGCTCTGGGGCCAACGTCCTGACTTTC.